The clone carrying this TCR beta chain turned up a few times. Each sample used at least 6.5 million PBMCs. A J-beta primer mix and a sample-barcoded 5' primer were used in a second PCR of about 7 to 12 cycles. Individual samples furnished no less than 2.5 million CDR3-containing paired-end reads apiece. TCRdb redid the calling of the 5' RACE reads with MiXCR, one entry per CDR3 protein. The table records roughly 800,000 distinct CDR3 sequences, roughly 25% of them present only once. The sample originates from a study of blood T cells in healthy people across ages. The germline gives CDR1 DFQATT, CDR2 SNEGSKA (reference sequence). The CDR3 runs to 14 residues. Unmatched junction bases numbered 5, after V lost 3 bases and J lost 3 bases. The same specimen was also included in a second study, on T cells of mothers and their children.

The chain joins TRBV20-1 to TRBJ1-1, with 9 bases identical to TRBD1. The source is a boy aged 10-17 years in good health. Sequenced material: blood. The CDR3, as DNA: TGCAGTGCTAGGGGACAGGGAACGGACACTGAAGCTTTCTTT. Protein product: CSARGQGTDTEAFF.